This record covers a single T cell receptor beta chain. No antigen is known for it. No quality values exist for individual bases; no much larger clone is one base distant. CDR1 DFQATT and CDR2 SNEGSKA are derived from the germline V gene (reference sequence). The CDR3 sequence holds 13 residues, the cysteine and phenylalanine included. The only DNA kept is the CDR3, 39 bases in frame from the first base. The junction carries 15 bases between V and J, which are trimmed by 3 bases and 9 bases respectively. To prepare the library, PCR was applied. TCRdb shows the sequencer as Illumina HiSeq 2500. TCR libraries were prepared with molecular barcoding, using unique molecular identifiers to normalize TCRbeta repertoire quantification. Through fastp at Q25 and MiXCR, TCRdb rebuilt clones from the public reads, retaining in-frame beta chains. Identical CDR3 proteins give one entry, which carries the most common genes and DNA. The sample includes around 960,000 distinct CDR3 sequences, with less than 30% observed a single time. Roughly 27% of the sample comes from the top ten.

This entry comes from a study of T-cell reconstitution after alpha-beta-depleted transplantation in children (dated by TCRdb to 2016 to 2017). About the investigation overall: T-cell immune reconstitution after TCRalphabeta/CD19-depleted allogeneic hematopoietic cell transplantation in children was quantitatively tracked in the study by means of TCR repertoire profiling. Findings and caveats that apply to the study as a whole: In some patients, the high TCRbeta diversity seen at day 60 was put down to recipient T cells and intrathymic progenitors that had survived conditioning. The apparently early recovery of alphabetaT-cell counts about two months after transplant reportedly depended on only several hundred rapidly expanded clones that came from non-depleted graft cells. Hyperexpanded clone frequencies declined over subsequent months; after one year, T-cell counts and TCRbeta diversity were mostly attributed to newly produced T cells.

The sample's treatment or condition label, decoded: allogeneic hematopoietic cell transplantation with graft depleted of TCRalphabeta T cells and CD19 B cells. The children who served as transplant recipients had been given grafts of TCRalphabeta/CD19-depleted allogeneic hematopoietic cells. The sequencing here drew on PBMCs, mostly from graft donor cells, taken 360 days after TCRalphabeta/CD19-depleted stem cell transplant. The source is a boy under two years old who had a stem cell transplant for SCID, so the T cells may come from the graft donor. Here the chain combines TRBV20-1 and TRBJ2-4, with the D call tentatively TRBD1 or TRBD2, each fitting 5 bases. The DNA reads TGCAGTGCTAGCGAACGGTCTGGGGGCATTCAGTACTTC. Its amino acids are CSASERSGGIQYF.